This T cell receptor beta chain was observed in a study of blood T cell repertoires in COVID-19. Background on the study: The United States, Italy and Spain supplied acute and convalescent COVID-19 samples. In each case, the material was cDNA or gDNA derived from T cells, B-cell-depleted T cells, or PBMCs.

This clone was observed once. Under the authors' procedure: Amplification with reference gene primers provided the estimates of nucleated cell counts. Assay used: immunoSEQ multiplex PCR; TCRdb lists only in-frame clones, some missing. V and J calls and clone size are those listed in that table; D and trimming were worked out from the DNA. The data show fewer than 300,000 clones, around 89% seen once. This CDR3 is 15 amino acids long. Germline assignment: CDR1 MNHEY and CDR2 SVGAGI. The J segment lost 3 bases and the V segment lost 4 bases, leaving 7 bases of the junction unmatched. This clonotype was sampled from a man between 60 and 75 years old who had recovered from COVID-19. The sample comprised peripheral blood. The rearrangement joins TRBV6-5 to TRBJ1-2; TRBD1 matches 8 bases. CDR3 loop: CASSSRTGRHYGYTF. The CDR3, as DNA: TGTGCCAGCAGTTCACGGACAGGGCGACACTATGGCTACACCTTC.